These T cell receptor beta chains were read from a single sample in a study of vaccination and CD4 T cells after COVID-19. What these receptors recognize is not known. TCRdb recomputed calls from the PCR reads with MiXCR, one row per CDR3 protein. The sample lists around 10,000 distinct CDR3 sequences, over 25% occurring once. This sample comprised CD4+ T cells from blood, cultured in vitro, obtained after SARS-CoV-2 vaccination. All receptors come from a human donor who had recovered from COVID-19. CDR3s include the opening cysteine and the closing phenylalanine or tryptophan. A D gene is named only where the DNA matches it firmly. For some rows the clone size is stated as once, few or many, or as a class when expanded; others skip it.

j_gene	abundance	d_gene	v_gene	CDR3nt	CDR3aa
TRBJ1-2	-	TRBD1	TRBV7-9	TGTGCCAGCAGCTTGGGGGGGCTGACAGGGTCCGGCTATGGCTACACCTTC	CASSLGGLTGSGYGYTF
TRBJ2-3	few	-	TRBV19	TGTGCCAGTAGTGAGTGGCAGGTGATCACAGATACGCAGTATTTT	CASSEWQVITDTQYF
TRBJ1-1	-	-	TRBV24-1	TGTGCCACCAGTGATTTGCAAGCAGGAAAGAACACTGAAGCTTTCTTT	CATSDLQAGKNTEAFF
TRBJ2-1	-	TRBD2	TRBV6-1	TGTGCCAGCAGTAGGACTAGCGGGAGAGGTAACAATGAGCAGTTCTTC	CASSRTSGRGNNEQFF
TRBJ1-5	-	-	TRBV20-1	TGCAGTGCTAGAGAGGGGGGGTCTAGCAATCAGCCCCAGCATTTT	CSAREGGSSNQPQHF
TRBJ2-3	-	-	TRBV12-3/TRBV12-4	TGTGCCAGCAACACTTGGGATACGCAGTATTTT	CASNTWDTQYF
TRBJ2-1	-	-	TRBV20-1	TGCAGTGCTAGCAGGGGCTCCTACAATGAGCAGTCCTTC	CSASRGSYNEQSF
TRBJ2-7	-	TRBD2	TRBV6-2/TRBV6-3	TGTGCCAGCAGTTACCGGACAGGGTCGAGTAGCGGGAGGGCCTACGAGCAGTACTTC	CASSYRTGSSSGRAYEQYF
TRBJ2-1	-	-	TRBV6-1	TGTGCCAGCACCTCGCTAGGGGCTAATGAGCAGTTCTTC	CASTSLGANEQFF
TRBJ1-5	few	-	TRBV20-1	TGCAGTGCTAGAGATCGGAGGGGGGGCAATCAGCCCCAGCATTTT	CSARDRRGGNQPQHF
TRBJ2-5	few	-	TRBV6-1	TGTGCCAGCATACGCAGGAGAAACCAAGAGACCCAGTACTTC	CASIRRRNQETQYF
TRBJ2-4	few	-	TRBV4-3	TGCGCCAGCAGCCAAGAGGAGGGGGGGCGGATTCAGTACTTC	CASSQEEGGRIQYF
TRBJ1-2	-	-	TRBV6-2/TRBV6-3	TGTGCCAGCAGTTACGGGACCAGAAGCGGCTACACCTTC	CASSYGTRSGYTF
TRBJ1-5	few	TRBD1	TRBV24-1	TGTGCCACCAGTGGGGGACAGGTAGGCCAGCCCCAGCATTTT	CATSGGQVGQPQHF
TRBJ2-4	-	TRBD2	TRBV10-3	TGTGCCATCAGTGGGAGTAGCGGGAGATCAAACATTCAGTACTTC	CAISGSSGRSNIQYF
TRBJ2-5	few	-	TRBV4-3	TGCGCCAGCAGCCATGGAGCTAACCAAGAGACCCAGTACTTC	CASSHGANQETQYF
TRBJ2-3	few	-	TRBV20-1	TGCAGTGCTAGGGGGAGATCAGATACGCAGTATTTT	CSARGRSDTQYF
TRBJ2-1	-	TRBD2	TRBV4-1	TGCGCCAGCAGCCCCCGATCGACTAGCGGGAGAGCGAATGAGCAGTTCTTC	CASSPRSTSGRANEQFF
TRBJ1-3	-	-	TRBV19	TGTGCCAGTAGTGGGTTGAGCCCCCGGCTTGGCACCATATATTTT	CASSGLSPRLGTIYF
TRBJ1-1	few	-	TRBV10-1	TGCGCCAGCAGTGATAGTGGGCCCTTGCGTGCTTTCTTT	CASSDSGPLRAFF
TRBJ2-7	-	TRBD2	TRBV7-2	TGTGCCAGCAGCCCGGGACTAGCGACGCACCAGCAGTACTTC	CASSPGLATHQQYF
TRBJ2-2	-	TRBD2	TRBV20-1	TGCAGTGGAAAACGGACTAGCGGGAGGGAGGGCACCGGGGAGCTGTTTTTT	CSGKRTSGREGTGELFF
TRBJ2-5	-	TRBD1	TRBV20-1	TGCAGTGCTAGTCTCCAAGCGGGACAGGGGATGGAGACCCAGTACTTC	CSASLQAGQGMETQYF
TRBJ2-7	-	TRBD2	TRBV24-1	TGTGCCACCGGAGCGGGGGCTCGCGACGAGCAGTACTTC	CATGAGARDEQYF
TRBJ2-3	-	-	TRBV19	TGTGCCAGTACCCGTGGTAGCGGCACAGATACGCAGTATTTT	CASTRGSGTDTQYF
TRBJ2-7	-	-	TRBV2	TGTGCCAGCAGTGGGTCCGGAGCCTACGAGCAGTACTTC	CASSGSGAYEQYF
TRBJ2-7	-	-	TRBV19	TGTGCCAGTAGTATGCTTTGGGGGCAACGGTCCTACGAGCAGTACTTC	CASSMLWGQRSYEQYF
TRBJ2-4	few	TRBD2	TRBV15	TGTGCCACCAGCAGGGGGACCGGTGGGACTAGCGGGGTCATTCAGTACTTC	CATSRGTGGTSGVIQYF
TRBJ1-2	few	-	TRBV28	TGTGCCAGCAGGAGACAGGCTCCAGGGGCTGGCTACACCTTC	CASRRQAPGAGYTF
TRBJ2-3	large	-	TRBV20-1	TGCAGTGCAAAAGGCCTCCTCCTGACAGATACGCAGTATTTT	CSAKGLLLTDTQYF
TRBJ1-1	medium-sized	TRBD1	TRBV5-6	TGTGCCAGCAGCCGGACAGGGGGAGCGAACACTGAAGCTTTCTTT	CASSRTGGANTEAFF
TRBJ1-1	few	-	TRBV27	TGTGCCAGCAGTTTATCCCTGACAGGGAACACTGAAGCTTTCTTT	CASSLSLTGNTEAFF
TRBJ2-1	-	TRBD2	TRBV7-2	TGTGCCAGCAGCCGTACCCAAAGCGGGAGACGTAATGAGCAGTTCTTC	CASSRTQSGRRNEQFF
TRBJ2-5	-	-	TRBV19	TGTGCCAGTAGTGGTGATCGAGCGGGTTCGCAAGAGACCCAGTACTTC	CASSGDRAGSQETQYF
TRBJ1-2	-	-	TRBV20-1	TGCAGTGCTAGAGATGTACTGAGCTATGGCTACACCTTC	CSARDVLSYGYTF
TRBJ1-5	few	-	TRBV6-1	TGTGCCAGCAGTGAAACCTACCGCGATCAGCCCCAGCATTTT	CASSETYRDQPQHF
TRBJ2-7	-	-	TRBV4-3	TGCGCCAGCAGCCAGGACCTCCTAGTGGGAGGAGCCTACGAGCAGTACTTC	CASSQDLLVGGAYEQYF
TRBJ1-5	-	-	TRBV28	TGTGCCAGCAGACTACCTAGCAATCAGCCCCAGCATTTT	CASRLPSNQPQHF
TRBJ2-3	few	-	TRBV27	TGTGCCAGCAGGAGGGCCGGAAGCACAGATACGCAGTATTTT	CASRRAGSTDTQYF
TRBJ2-1	few	TRBD2	TRBV6-1	TGTGCCAGCAGTCGGGACTACTCATACAATGAGCAGTTCTTC	CASSRDYSYNEQFF
TRBJ2-7	few	TRBD2	TRBV7-2	TGTGCCAGCAGCTTAGGGGGAGGGTCCTACGAGCAGTACTTC	CASSLGGGSYEQYF
TRBJ2-1	-	-	TRBV5-1	TGCGCCAGCACACCAGGATACACGTACAATGAGCAGTTCTTC	CASTPGYTYNEQFF
TRBJ1-5	few	-	TRBV20-1	TGCAGTGCTAGAGATCCCTGGATGAGTCAGCCCCAGCATTTT	CSARDPWMSQPQHF
TRBJ2-7	-	-	TRBV6-5	TGTGCCAGCAGTTACCTTTGGGAGCAGTACTTC	CASSYLWEQYF
TRBJ2-7	few	TRBD2	TRBV6-2/TRBV6-3	TGTGCCAGCAGTTACCCTCCGGCTAGCGGGAGTTCCTACGAGCAGTACTTC	CASSYPPASGSSYEQYF